A selection of T cell receptor beta chains follows, all from one sample in a study of OX40 agonist ivuxolimab in advanced cancers. The table came from immunoSEQ multiplex PCR; TCRdb's copy has only in-frame clones and leaves some out. The top ten clones hold about 2% of a sample with some 85,000 clones, 90% to 95% of them seen once. The source material was CD4+ or CD8+ T cells sorted from blood, sampled in a trial of the OX40 agonist ivuxolimab. These receptor sequences come from an adult with an advanced solid tumor such as melanoma, head and neck, liver or kidney cancer. The CDR3 runs from the conserved cysteine through the conserved F or W.

j_gene | v_gene | CDR3aa
TRBJ2-1 | TRBV7-2 | CASSSGLAEYNEQFF
TRBJ2-7 | TRBV19 | CASSGQGFYEQYF
TRBJ2-3 | TRBV5-4 | CASSFGAGGLTDTQYF
TRBJ2-5 | TRBV18 | CASSPGAQETQYF
TRBJ2-1 | TRBV9 | CASSVPTSAGEQFF
TRBJ1-5 | TRBV30 | CAWSRGYNQPQHF
TRBJ1-4 | TRBV5-4 | CASSLAGGTNEKLFF
TRBJ2-1 | TRBV11-3 | CASSSSQLGQFF
TRBJ1-4 | TRBV6-6 | CASSTSTGSNEKLFF
TRBJ2-4 | TRBV5-6 | CASSFRYNIQYF
TRBJ2-2 | TRBV5-1 | CASSTAPGAAGELFF
TRBJ2-3 | TRBV28 | CASRPSGDSTDTQYF
TRBJ2-3 | TRBV29-1 | CSVAGRAESTDTQCF
TRBJ1-5 | TRBV5-1 | CASSPTTGGANQPQHF
TRBJ1-2 | TRBV5-4 | CASSLAGGVYGYTF
TRBJ2-7 | TRBV7-9 | CASSLLAAEQYF
TRBJ2-4 | TRBV19 | CASSRHPLRDPLAKNIQYF
TRBJ2-6 | TRBV9 | CASSDRTAAGSSGANVLTF
TRBJ2-3 | TRBV7-2 | CASSPGPSTDTQYF
TRBJ2-2 | TRBV7-8 | CASSPIKDSNTGELFF
TRBJ2-7 | TRBV15 | CATSRDRASYEQYF
TRBJ1-3 | TRBV30 | CAWSRGSSSGNTIYF
TRBJ2-7 | TRBV4-2 | CASSQVPGLGYEQYF
TRBJ2-7 | TRBV4-2 | CASSQEWTEDRYEQYF
TRBJ2-7 | TRBV28 | CASSSTSGNHYEQYF
TRBJ2-2 | TRBV4-1 | CASSQDSTNTGELFF
TRBJ2-1 | TRBV29-1 | CSASGYNEQFF
TRBJ2-3 | TRBV5-1 | CASSLSGSGDTQYF
TRBJ2-7 | TRBV6-5 | CASSGGTGAEQYF
TRBJ1-5 | TRBV19 | CASSVRVGSNQPQHF
TRBJ2-1 | TRBV4-2 | CASSQDRQEQFF
TRBJ1-1 | TRBV27 | CASSFSLSNTEAFF
TRBJ2-7 | TRBV5-1 | CASSLQVSYEQYF
TRBJ2-3 | TRBV6-1 | CASSGRLRTDTQYF
TRBJ2-1 | TRBV5-4 | CASSPELFSYNEQFF
TRBJ2-2 | TRBV28 | CASIKNTGELFF
TRBJ2-2 | TRBV5-1 | CASSLDSTRGELFF
TRBJ2-5 | TRBV27 | CASSFSYQETQYF
TRBJ2-1 | TRBV2 | CASRGEAGSSYNEQFF
TRBJ2-2 | TRBV5-5 | CASSPMAGERRELFF
TRBJ2-1 | TRBV6-1 | CASSERGSGSYNEQFF
TRBJ1-3 | TRBV18 | CASSPGSISGNTIYF
TRBJ2-6 | TRBV15 | CATSRRTSGTGANVLTF
TRBJ2-1 | TRBV9 | CASSMDSTHYNEQFF
TRBJ2-2 | TRBV10-3 | CAIIEGGSGELFF
TRBJ2-2 | TRBV10-3 | CAISEGGLAVSTGELFF
TRBJ2-5 | TRBV28 | CASSGQGVETQYF
TRBJ2-3 | TRBV5-4 | CASSLPPPDTDTQYF
TRBJ2-3 | TRBV14 | CASSPGGSLYTDTQYF